The T cell receptor beta chain described here comes from a study of T-cell reconstitution after alpha-beta-depleted transplantation in children. Notes on the study in general: Reportedly, alpha-beta T cells present about two months post-transplant originated from several hundred expanded clones of graft origin. Counts and diversity of T cells one year after transplant came mostly from newly produced T cells. Recipient T cells and thymic progenitors that survived were the source of the high TCRbeta diversity seen at day 60 in some patients.

The CDR3 is made up of 17 amino acids. After removal of 6 bases from V and 3 bases from J, the junction contained 7 bases not matched to a gene. Germline CDR1 ENHRY, CDR2 SYGVKD. As regards this clonotype: Its antigen is currently unknown.

Unique molecular identifiers featured in how the TCRbeta library was prepared. TCRdb independently ran MiXCR on the PCR reads; one entry per CDR3 protein. The sample lists about 980,000 distinct CDR3 sequences, about 29% occurring once. This clonotype was sampled from a boy under two years old who had a stem cell transplant for SCID, so the T cells may come from the graft donor. The sample consisted of PBMCs, mostly from graft donor cells, taken 360 days after TCRalphabeta/CD19-depleted stem cell transplant. The chain joins TRBV10-3 to TRBJ2-3; the match to TRBD2 covers 15 bases. CDR3 sequence (DNA): TGTGCCATCAGACCCGGGACTAGCGGGGGGCCTACAGATACGCAGTATTTT. Its translation: CAIRPGTSGGPTDTQYF.